This is a list of T cell receptor beta chains from one sample in a study of T cell responses to AZD1222 COVID-19 vaccine. Generated by immunoSEQ multiplex PCR, the TCRdb table keeps only in-frame clones and is missing some. This table has fewer than 180,000 clones, 80% to 95% appearing once. Sample: peripheral blood, taken 28 days after the second AZD1222 dose. Source of these receptors: an adult who received the AZD1222 COVID-19 vaccine. CDR3s include the opening cysteine and the closing phenylalanine or tryptophan. D genes are given only for firm matches. Clone size is given for some rows only: seen once, a few or many times, or a class if the clone is expanded.

cdr3_aa cdr3_nt clone_size j_call v_call d_call
CASSWDGRSGANVLTF TGTGCCAGCAGTTGGGACGGACGCTCTGGGGCCAACGTCCTGACTTTC once TRBJ2-6 TRBV2 .
CSVEGDPTGVSYEQYF TGCAGCGTTGAAGGCGACCCAACAGGGGTCTCCTACGAGCAGTACTTC few TRBJ2-7 TRBV29-1 TRBD1
CASSLRGGNYEQYF TGTGCCAGCAGCTTGAGGGGCGGGAACTACGAGCAGTACTTC once TRBJ2-7 TRBV5-4 .
CASSDSLTSGQETQYF TGCGCCAGCAGTGACAGCTTAACTAGCGGCCAAGAGACCCAGTACTTC . TRBJ2-5 TRBV10-2 TRBD2
CASSPQTGVGELFF TGTGCCAGCTCACCCCAGACAGGGGTCGGGGAGCTGTTTTTT . TRBJ2-2 TRBV18 TRBD1
CAWSGPAAETQYF TGTGCCTGGAGTGGACCCGCAGCAGAGACCCAGTACTTC . TRBJ2-5 TRBV30 .
CAWSPISYEQYF TGTGCCTGGAGTCCCATTTCCTACGAGCAGTACTTC once TRBJ2-7 TRBV30 .
CASSLRPGQRNYGYTF TGTGCCAGCAGCCTTAGACCGGGACAAAGAAACTATGGCTACACCTTC . TRBJ1-2 TRBV7-9 .
CASSYGAVNTGELFF TGTGCCAGCAGTTACGGGGCGGTGAACACCGGGGAGCTGTTTTTT . TRBJ2-2 TRBV6-5 .
CASSLTKNTGELFF TGTGCCAGTAGCTTGACTAAAAACACCGGGGAGCTGTTTTTT . TRBJ2-2 TRBV19 .
CAWSEGPGTQYF TGTGCCTGGAGTGAAGGGCCGGGTACGCAGTATTTT . TRBJ2-3 TRBV30 .
CASSPEYNEQFF TGTGCCAGCTCACCCGAGTACAATGAGCAGTTCTTC . TRBJ2-1 TRBV18 .
CASSRTGLNYGYTF TGTGCCAGCAGCCGAACGGGACTGAACTATGGCTACACCTTC . TRBJ1-2 TRBV14 .
CASRSGSTDTQYF TGTGCCAGTAGATCCGGGAGCACAGATACGCAGTATTTT . TRBJ2-3 TRBV19 .
CASSTGGAGGPGSYNEQFF TGTGCCAGTAGTACCGGTGGAGCGGGAGGGCCAGGTTCCTACAATGAGCAGTTCTTC . TRBJ2-1 TRBV19 TRBD2
CASSGTGSGQPQHF TGTGCCAGCAGCGGGACAGGGTCGGGGCAGCCCCAGCATTTT . TRBJ1-5 TRBV14 TRBD1
CASSPWTGHLNTEAFF TGTGCCAGCAGCCCCTGGACGGGACACTTGAACACTGAAGCTTTCTTT . TRBJ1-1 TRBV7-9 .
CASRPKGPTHSGANVLTF TGTGCCAGCAGGCCAAAAGGACCAACCCACTCTGGGGCCAACGTCCTGACTTTC . TRBJ2-6 TRBV5-4 .
CASREGQTSLEQFF TGTGCCAGCAGAGAGGGACAAACTTCTCTGGAGCAGTTCTTC few TRBJ2-1 TRBV2 .
CASSLDSDANYGYTF TGTGCCAGCAGCTTAGACTCGGACGCTAACTATGGCTACACCTTC . TRBJ1-2 TRBV11-3 .
CASSRQGAHEQYF TGTGCCAGTTCGAGACAGGGGGCCCACGAGCAGTACTTC . TRBJ2-7 TRBV27 TRBD1
CASTLQSYGYTF TGTGCCAGCACCCTACAGAGCTATGGCTACACCTTC . TRBJ1-2 TRBV7-9 .
CAWSLGGFGNTIYF TGTGCCTGGAGCCTAGGAGGGTTTGGAAACACCATATATTTT . TRBJ1-3 TRBV30 .
CASSEDGTSGNTIYF TGTGCCAGCAGTGAGGACGGGACCTCTGGAAACACCATATATTTT . TRBJ1-3 TRBV6-1 .
CASSYDGQRNQPQHF TGTGCCAGCAGTTACGATGGGCAGCGCAATCAGCCCCAGCATTTT few TRBJ1-5 TRBV6-2/TRBV6-3 .
CASSTGQGATEAFF TGTGCCAGTAGTACGGGACAGGGTGCCACTGAAGCTTTCTTT . TRBJ1-1 TRBV19 TRBD1
CASRESGAVNEQFF TGTGCCAGCAGGGAGAGCGGGGCCGTTAATGAGCAGTTCTTC few TRBJ2-1 TRBV6-5 TRBD2
CASSLVPGLMNYGYTF TGTGCCAGCAGCTTAGTACCGGGGTTGATGAACTATGGCTACACCTTC . TRBJ1-2 TRBV7-9 .
CASSIPLGRGREDTEAFF TGTGCCAGTAGTATCCCCTTAGGAAGGGGGCGGGAGGACACTGAAGCTTTCTTT . TRBJ1-1 TRBV19 TRBD1
CAWSSGTGFRQPQHF TGTGCCTGGAGCTCCGGGACAGGGTTTAGGCAGCCCCAGCATTTT . TRBJ1-5 TRBV30 TRBD1
CASRPRALADSLNTGELFF TGTGCCAGCAGGCCACGGGCGTTGGCAGACTCGCTGAACACCGGGGAGCTGTTTTTT . TRBJ2-2 TRBV7-8 .
CASRLPTLGNTIYF TGTGCCAGCCGCCTCCCCACCCTTGGAAACACCATATATTTT once TRBJ1-3 TRBV6-5 .